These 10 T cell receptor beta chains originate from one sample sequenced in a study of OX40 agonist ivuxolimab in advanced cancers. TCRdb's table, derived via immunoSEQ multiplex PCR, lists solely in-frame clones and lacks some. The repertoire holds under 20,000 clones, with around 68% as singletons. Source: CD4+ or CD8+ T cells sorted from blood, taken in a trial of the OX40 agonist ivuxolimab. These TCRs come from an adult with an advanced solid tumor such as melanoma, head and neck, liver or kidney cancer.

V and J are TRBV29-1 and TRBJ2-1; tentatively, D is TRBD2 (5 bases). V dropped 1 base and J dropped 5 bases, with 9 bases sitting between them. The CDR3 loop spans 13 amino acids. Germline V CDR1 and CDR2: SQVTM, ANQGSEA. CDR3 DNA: TGCAGCGTTGAAGTCGGGGTCCACAATGAGCAGTTCTTC. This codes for CSVEVGVHNEQFF.

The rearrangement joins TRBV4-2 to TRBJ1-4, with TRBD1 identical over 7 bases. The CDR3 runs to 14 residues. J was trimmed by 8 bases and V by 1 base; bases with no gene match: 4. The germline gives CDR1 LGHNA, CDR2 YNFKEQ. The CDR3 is CASSQGTGGEKLFF. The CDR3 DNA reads TGTGCCAGCAGCCAAGGGACAGGAGGGGAAAAACTGTTTTTT.

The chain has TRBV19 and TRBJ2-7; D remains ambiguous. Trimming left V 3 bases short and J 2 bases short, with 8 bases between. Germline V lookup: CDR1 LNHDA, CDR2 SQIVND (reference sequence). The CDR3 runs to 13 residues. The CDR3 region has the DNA TGTGCCAGTAGTATCGACGGTGCCTACGAGCAGTACTTC. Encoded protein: CASSIDGAYEQYF.

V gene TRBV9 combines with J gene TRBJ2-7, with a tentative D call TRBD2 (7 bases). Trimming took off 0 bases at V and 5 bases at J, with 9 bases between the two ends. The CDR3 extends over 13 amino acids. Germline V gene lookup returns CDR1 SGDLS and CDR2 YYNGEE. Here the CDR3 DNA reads TGTGCCAGCAGCGTAGGGGGGGGGCACGAGCAGTACTTC. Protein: CASSVGGGHEQYF.

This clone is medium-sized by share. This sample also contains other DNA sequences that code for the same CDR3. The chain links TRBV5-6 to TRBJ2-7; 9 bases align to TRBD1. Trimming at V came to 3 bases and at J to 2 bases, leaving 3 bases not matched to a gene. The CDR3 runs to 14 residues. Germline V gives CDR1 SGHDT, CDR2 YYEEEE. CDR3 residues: CASSSGTGTYEQYF. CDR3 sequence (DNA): TGTGCCAGCAGCTCCGGGACAGGGACCTACGAGCAGTACTTC.

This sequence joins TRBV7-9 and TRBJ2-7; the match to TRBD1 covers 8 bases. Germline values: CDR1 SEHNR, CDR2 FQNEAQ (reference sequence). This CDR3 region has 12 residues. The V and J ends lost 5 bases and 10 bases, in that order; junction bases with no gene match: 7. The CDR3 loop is CASSALTGGQYF. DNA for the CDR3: TGTGCCAGCAGCGCGCTTACAGGGGGACAGTACTTC. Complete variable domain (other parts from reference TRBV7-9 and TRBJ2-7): DTGVSQNPRHKITKRGQNVTFRCDPISEHNRLYWYRQTLGQGPEFLTYFQNEAQLEKSRLLSDRFSAERPKGSFSTLEIQRTEQGDSAMYLCASSALTGGQYFGPGTRLTVT.

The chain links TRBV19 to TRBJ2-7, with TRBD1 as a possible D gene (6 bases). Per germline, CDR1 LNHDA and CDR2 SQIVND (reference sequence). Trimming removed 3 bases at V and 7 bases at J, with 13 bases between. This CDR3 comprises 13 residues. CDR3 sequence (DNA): TGTGCCAGTAGTATTTCAGGGGCATGGGAGCAGTACTTC. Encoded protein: CASSISGAWEQYF. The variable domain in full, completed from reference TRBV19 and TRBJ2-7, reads DGGITQSPKYLFRKEGQNVTLSCEQNLNHDAMYWYRQDPGQGLRLIYYSQIVNDFQKGDIAEGYSVSREKKESFPLTVTSAQKNPTAFYLCASSISGAWEQYFGPGTRLTVT.

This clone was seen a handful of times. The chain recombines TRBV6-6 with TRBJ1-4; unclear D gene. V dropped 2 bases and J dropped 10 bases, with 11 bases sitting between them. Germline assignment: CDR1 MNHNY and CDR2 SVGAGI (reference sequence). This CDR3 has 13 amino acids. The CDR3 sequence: CASSYGLEGKLFF. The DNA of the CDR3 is TGTGCCAGCAGTTACGGTCTGGAGGGAAAACTGTTTTTT.

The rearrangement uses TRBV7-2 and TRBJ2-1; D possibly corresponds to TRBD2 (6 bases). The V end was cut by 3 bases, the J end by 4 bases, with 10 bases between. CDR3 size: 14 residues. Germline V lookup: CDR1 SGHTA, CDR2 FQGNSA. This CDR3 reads CASSFGGEYNEQFF. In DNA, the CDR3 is TGTGCCAGCAGCTTCGGCGGGGAATACAATGAGCAGTTCTTC.

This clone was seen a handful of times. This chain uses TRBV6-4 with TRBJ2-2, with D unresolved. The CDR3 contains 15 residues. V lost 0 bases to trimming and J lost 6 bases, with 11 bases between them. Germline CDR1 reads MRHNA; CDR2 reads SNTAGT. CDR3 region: CASSDSLDKSGELFF. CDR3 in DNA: TGTGCCAGCAGTGACTCTCTCGACAAGTCCGGGGAGCTGTTTTTT.